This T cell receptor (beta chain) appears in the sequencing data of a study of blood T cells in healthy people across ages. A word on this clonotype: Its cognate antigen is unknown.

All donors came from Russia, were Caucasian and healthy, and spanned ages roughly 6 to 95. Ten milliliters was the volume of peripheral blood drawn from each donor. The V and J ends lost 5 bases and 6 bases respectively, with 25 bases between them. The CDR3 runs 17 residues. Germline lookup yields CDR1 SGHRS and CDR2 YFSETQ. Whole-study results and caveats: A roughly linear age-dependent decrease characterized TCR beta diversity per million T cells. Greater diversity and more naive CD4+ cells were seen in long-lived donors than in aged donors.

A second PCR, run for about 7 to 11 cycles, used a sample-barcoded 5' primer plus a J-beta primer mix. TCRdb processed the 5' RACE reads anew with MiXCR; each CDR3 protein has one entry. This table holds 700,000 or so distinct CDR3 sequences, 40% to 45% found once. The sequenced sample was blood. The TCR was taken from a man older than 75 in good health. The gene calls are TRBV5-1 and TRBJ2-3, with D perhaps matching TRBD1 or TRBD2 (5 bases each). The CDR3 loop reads CASRSGTGIYEDDTQYF. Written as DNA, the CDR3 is TGCGCCAGCAGATCCGGGACGGGCATCTATGAGGACGATACGCAGTATTTT.